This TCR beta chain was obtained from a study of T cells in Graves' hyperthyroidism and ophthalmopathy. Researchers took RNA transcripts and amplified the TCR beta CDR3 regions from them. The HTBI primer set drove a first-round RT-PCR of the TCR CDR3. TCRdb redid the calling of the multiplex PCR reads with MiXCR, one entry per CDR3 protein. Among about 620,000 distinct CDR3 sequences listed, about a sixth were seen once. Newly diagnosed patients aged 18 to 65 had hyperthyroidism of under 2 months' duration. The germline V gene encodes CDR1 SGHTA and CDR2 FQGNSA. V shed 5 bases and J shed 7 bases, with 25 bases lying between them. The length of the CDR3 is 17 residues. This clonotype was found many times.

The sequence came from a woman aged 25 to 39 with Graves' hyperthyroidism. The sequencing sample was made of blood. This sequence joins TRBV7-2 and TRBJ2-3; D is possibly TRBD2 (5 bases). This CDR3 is CASSGPRRLLRGNTQYF. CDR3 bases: TGTGCCAGCAGCGGACCGCGCAGACTACTAAGAGGGAATACGCAGTATTTT.